The source of this T cell receptor (beta chain) is a study of control samples from healthy donors and cancer patients. Profiled with immunoSEQ multiplex PCR; TCRdb holds only in-frame clones, not every one. This table has roughly 140,000 clones, approximately 91% appearing once. Germline lookup yields CDR1 KGHSH and CDR2 LQKENI. The CDR3 consists of 16 residues. J was trimmed by 2 bases and V by 2 bases; bases with no gene match: 4. This sequence originates from a man under 40 in good health. The sequencing input was blood. The chain combines TRBV18 with TRBJ2-2, with 8 bases identical to TRBD1. CDR3 DNA sequence: TGTGCCAGCTCACCAGTCGGGACAGGCAACACCGGGGAGCTGTTTTTT. Amino acids: CASSPVGTGNTGELFF.